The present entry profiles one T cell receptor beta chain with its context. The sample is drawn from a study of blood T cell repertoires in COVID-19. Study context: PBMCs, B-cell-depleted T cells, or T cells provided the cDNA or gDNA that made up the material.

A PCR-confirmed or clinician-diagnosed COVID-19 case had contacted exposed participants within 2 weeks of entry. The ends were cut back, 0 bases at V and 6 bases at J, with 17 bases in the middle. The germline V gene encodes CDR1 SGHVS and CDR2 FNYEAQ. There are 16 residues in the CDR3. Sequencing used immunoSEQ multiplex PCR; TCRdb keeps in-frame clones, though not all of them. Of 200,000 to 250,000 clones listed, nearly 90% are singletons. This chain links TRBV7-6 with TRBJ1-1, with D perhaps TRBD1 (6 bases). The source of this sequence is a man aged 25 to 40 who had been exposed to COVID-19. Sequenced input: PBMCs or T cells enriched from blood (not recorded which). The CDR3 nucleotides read TGTGCCAGCAGCTTAGCGCAGGGCAGGGGAAGCGCTGAAGCTTTCTTT. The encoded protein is CASSLAQGRGSAEAFF.